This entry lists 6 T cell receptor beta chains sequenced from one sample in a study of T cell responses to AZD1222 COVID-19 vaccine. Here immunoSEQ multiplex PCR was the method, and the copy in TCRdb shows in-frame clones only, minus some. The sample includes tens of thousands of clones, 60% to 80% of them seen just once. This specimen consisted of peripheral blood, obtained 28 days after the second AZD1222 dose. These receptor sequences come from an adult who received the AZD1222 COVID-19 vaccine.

In DNA, the CDR3 is TGTGCCAGCAGTTTATATCAAGGGGCAGCCGCTAGCAATCAGCCCCAGCATTTT. This codes for CASSLYQGAAASNQPQHF. This chain links TRBV27 with TRBJ1-5, with TRBD1 as a possible D gene (5 bases). Germline lookup yields CDR1 MNHEY and CDR2 SMNVEV (reference sequence). The CDR3 covers 18 residues. V was cut by 1 base and J by 0 bases, with 16 bases left in between.

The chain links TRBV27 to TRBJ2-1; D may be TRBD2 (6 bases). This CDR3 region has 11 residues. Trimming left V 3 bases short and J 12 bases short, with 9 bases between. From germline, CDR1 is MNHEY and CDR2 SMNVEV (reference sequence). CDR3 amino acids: CASSFGGRQFF. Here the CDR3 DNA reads TGTGCCAGCAGTTTCGGGGGAAGGCAGTTCTTC.

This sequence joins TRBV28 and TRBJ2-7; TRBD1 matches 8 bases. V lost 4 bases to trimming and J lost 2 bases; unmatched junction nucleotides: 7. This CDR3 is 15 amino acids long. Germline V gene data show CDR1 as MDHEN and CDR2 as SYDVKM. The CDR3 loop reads CASSSTGGRPYEQYF. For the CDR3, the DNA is TGTGCCAGCAGTTCCACAGGGGGGAGACCCTACGAGCAGTACTTC.

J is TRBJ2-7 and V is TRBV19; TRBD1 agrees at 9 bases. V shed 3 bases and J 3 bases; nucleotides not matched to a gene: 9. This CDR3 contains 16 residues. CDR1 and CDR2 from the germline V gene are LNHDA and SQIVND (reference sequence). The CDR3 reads CASSIASGQGFYEQYF. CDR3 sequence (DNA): TGTGCCAGTAGTATCGCATCGGGACAGGGCTTCTACGAGCAGTACTTC.

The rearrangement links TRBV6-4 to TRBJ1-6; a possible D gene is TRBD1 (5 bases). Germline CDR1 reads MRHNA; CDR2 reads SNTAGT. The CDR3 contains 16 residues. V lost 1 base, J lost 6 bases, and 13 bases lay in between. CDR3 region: CASSDFGGGGNSPLHF. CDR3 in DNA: TGTGCCAGCAGTGACTTCGGCGGTGGGGGTAATTCACCCCTCCACTTT.

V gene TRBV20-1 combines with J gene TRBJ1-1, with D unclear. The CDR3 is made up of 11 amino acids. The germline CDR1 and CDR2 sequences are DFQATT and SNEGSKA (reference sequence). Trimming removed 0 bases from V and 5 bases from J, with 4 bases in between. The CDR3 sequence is CSARDRTEAFF. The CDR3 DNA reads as TGCAGTGCTAGAGATAGGACTGAAGCTTTCTTT.